This TCR beta chain emerged from a study of T cells in Graves' hyperthyroidism and ophthalmopathy. RNA transcripts gave rise to amplified TCR beta CDR3 regions. With the HTBI primer set, the TCR CDR3 went through a first round of RT-PCR. TCRdb redid the calling of the multiplex PCR reads with MiXCR, one entry per CDR3 protein. The sample holds approximately 58,000 distinct CDR3 sequences, around half seen once. This clonotype has at least ten counts. Germline V gene sequence: CDR1 SNHLY, CDR2 FYNNEI. The CDR3 consists of 15 residues. Trimming took off 3 bases at V and 2 bases at J, with 13 bases between the two ends.

The sequenced sample was blood. This rearrangement joins TRBV2 to TRBJ1-1, with D perhaps matching TRBD1 (5 bases). This TCR was sampled from a woman in her 30s with Graves' ophthalmopathy. The DNA of the CDR3 is TGTGCCAGCAGTGAGGCCAGGGTGGGAAACACTGAAGCTTTCTTT. It encodes CASSEARVGNTEAFF.